This paragraph reports one T cell receptor (beta chain). Its specificity is not known. RNA, at about 0.5 to 1 ug, was reverse transcribed with random hexamers. An immunoSEQ multiplex PCR generated amplified TCR beta CDR3 products spanning 54 Vbeta and 13 Jbeta. MiXCR was run by TCRdb on the immunoSEQ multiplex PCR reads, yielding one entry per CDR3 protein. The table has over 100,000 distinct CDR3 sequences, about 96% seen once. This specimen belongs to a study of CD8 T cells in Susac syndrome. The junction had 6 bases not matched to a gene; V was cut back by 6 bases and J by 4 bases. This CDR3 has 15 residues. The study used healthy donors as controls matched for age and sex. Whole-study findings and limits: As acknowledged by the study, its TCR sequencing and HLA analysis included a relatively small number of individuals.

The specimen sequenced was CD4+ T cells from PBMCs. This chain links TRBV12-3 or TRBV12-4 with TRBJ2-2; 9 bases align to TRBD1. This TCR came from a human donor in good health. The CDR3 nucleotides read TGTGCCAGCAGCCCACAGGGGGCGGTCACCGGGGAGCTGTTTTTT. It is translated as CASSPQGAVTGELFF.